This T cell receptor beta chain was captured in a study of CD8 T cells in Susac syndrome. The multiple sclerosis controls were treatment-naive patients affected by stable or active relapsing-remitting disease. Negative isolation yielded CD8+ and CD4+ T cells; FACS enriched TEMRA cells. Germline loops: CDR1 SGHRS, CDR2 YFSETQ. J lost 2 bases, V lost 7 bases, and 7 bases had no gene match. The CDR3 sequence is 14 residues long. The authors reverse transcribed roughly 0.5 to 1 ug RNA with random hexamers. Amplification of TCR beta CDR3 by immunoSEQ multiplex PCR spanned 54 Vbeta and 13 Jbeta. TCRdb recomputed calls from the immunoSEQ multiplex PCR reads with MiXCR, one row per CDR3 protein. This table has fewer than 250,000 distinct CDR3 sequences, about 90% appearing once.

The receptor was derived from a human donor with multiple sclerosis. V and J are TRBV5-1 and TRBJ2-5, with 8 bases that match TRBD2. Sequencing was done on a sample of CD8+ T cells from PBMCs. CDR3 protein: CASGRSGNQETQYF. For the CDR3, the DNA is TGCGCCAGCGGGCGTAGCGGGAATCAAGAGACCCAGTACTTC.